These 19 T cell receptor beta chains came from one sample sequenced in a study of cytomegalovirus exposure and HLA in healthy donors. In the PCR, 60 Vbeta and 13 Jbeta primers were used. Generated by immunoSEQ multiplex PCR, the TCRdb table keeps only in-frame clones and is missing some. The sample yields about 96,000 clones, of which the top ten take up 3.4%. Sequencing was done on a sample of PBMCs. The receptors here all came from a woman aged 25-40 years in good health and CMV-seronegative.

The chain has TRBV27 and TRBJ2-5; 12 bases fit TRBD2. The J call may be faulty, since TRBJ2-7 better matches the DNA end. This CDR3 spans 19 amino acids. CDR1 and CDR2 from the germline V gene are MNHEY and SMNVEV (reference sequence). The CDR3 here is CASSHLAGGPTSSSYEQYF. The CDR3 DNA sequence: TGTGCCAGCAGTCATCTAGCGGGAGGGCCGACCTCGAGCTCCTACGAGCAGTACTTC.

The chain links TRBV11-2 to TRBJ2-7; D is possibly TRBD2 (5 bases). The V end lost 3 bases, the J end lost 7 bases, and 7 bases lay between the germline ends. The germline V gene encodes CDR1 SGHAT and CDR2 FQNNGV. The CDR3 sequence is 11 residues long. CDR3 in DNA: TGTGCCAGCAGCTTTCCGGGGGAGCAGTACTTC. Its translation is CASSFPGEQYF.

The chain joins TRBV10-2 to TRBJ2-7; a weak D match, TRBD1 (6 bases). Trimming took 7 bases from V and 3 from J, leaving 19 bases between them. Germline-derived CDR1 and CDR2 are WSHSY and SAAADI. CDR3 length equals 15 residues. The CDR3, as DNA: TGCGCCAGCAAAACCGGGACACTGACGAGCTACGAGCAGTACTTC. It is translated as CASKTGTLTSYEQYF.

Concerning this clone itself: The junction does not match germline at one end; this may be a read error. CDR3 DNA sequence: TGTGCCAGCAGCCTAACAGGGGATCAGCCCCAGCATTTT. The encoded protein is CASSLTGDQPQHF. The rearrangement uses TRBV7-3 and TRBJ1-5, with TRBD1 matching over 7 bases. The germline gives CDR1 SGHTA, CDR2 FQGTGA. This CDR3 has 13 residues.

A note on this clone: Within the sample, other DNA sequences also encode this same CDR3. The V call is TRBV5-1, the J call TRBJ2-1; 7 positions agree with TRBD2. CDR3 length: 15 residues. V lost 2 bases, J lost 3 bases, and 5 bases stayed unmatched. The germline gives CDR1 SGHRS, CDR2 YFSETQ. CDR3 nucleotides: TGCGCCAGCAGCTTCGGTCTAGCGGACTACAATGAGCAGTTCTTC. Encoded protein: CASSFGLADYNEQFF.

The chain uses TRBV4-2 and TRBJ2-2; weak D call: TRBD1 (7 bases). Trimming removed 4 bases from V and 7 bases from J, with 22 bases in between. CDR1 is LGHNA and CDR2 is YNFKEQ in the germline V gene. The CDR3 has 17 residues. The CDR3 region has the DNA TGTGCCAGCAGCCCAGAAGAAGCGGAGGGGGCAATCGGGGAGCTGTTTTTT. Its protein is CASSPEEAEGAIGELFF.

The chain joins TRBV5-4 to TRBJ1-4, with TRBD1 as a possible D gene (6 bases). Germline V gene sequence: CDR1 SGHNT, CDR2 YYREEE (reference sequence). This CDR3 region has 14 residues. V was trimmed by 4 bases and J by 5 bases, leaving 12 bases between them. The CDR3 is CASSPGQQNEKLFF. The CDR3 DNA reads TGTGCCAGCAGCCCTGGACAGCAAAATGAAAAACTGTTTTTT.

The rearrangement links TRBV18 to TRBJ1-2; 7 nucleotides match TRBD1. This CDR3 comprises 17 residues. Trimming at V came to 1 base and at J to 1 base, leaving 9 bases not matched to a gene. Germline values: CDR1 KGHSH, CDR2 LQKENI. The CDR3 is CASSPREITGVNYGYTF. Here the CDR3 DNA reads TGTGCCAGCTCACCACGTGAAATTACAGGGGTTAACTATGGCTACACCTTC. The complete variable domain, with remaining parts taken from reference TRBV18 and TRBJ1-2, reads NAGVMQNPRHLVRRRGQEARLRCSPMKGHSHVYWYRQLPEEGLKFMVYLQKENIIDESGMPKERFSAEFPKEGPSILRIQQVVRGDSAAYFCASSPREITGVNYGYTFGSGTRLTVV.

The gene calls are TRBV5-6 and TRBJ1-2; tentative D call: TRBD1 (6 bases). Trimming shortened V by 0 bases and J by 8 bases, and 11 bases separated the two germline ends. Germline V gene lookup returns CDR1 SGHDT and CDR2 YYEEEE. This CDR3 spans 13 amino acids. Here the CDR3 DNA reads TGTGCCAGCAGCTTGGCCCGGCAGGGGGGCTACACCTTC. It encodes CASSLARQGGYTF. The full variable domain, in which reference TRBV5-6 and TRBJ1-2 provide the parts outside the CDR3, is DAGVTQSPTHLIKTRGQQVTLRCSPKSGHDTVSWYQQALGQGPQFIFQYYEEEERQRGNFPDRFSGHQFPNYSSELNVNALLLGDSALYLCASSLARQGGYTFGSGTRLTVV.

The chain links TRBV5-1 to TRBJ2-3; 8 bases are shared with TRBD1. The CDR3 is 15 amino acids. The V gene's germline CDR1 is SGHRS and CDR2 YFSETQ. The V and J ends lost 0 bases and 5 bases, in that order; junction bases with no gene match: 5. The CDR3 spells CASSLEWTGIDTQYF. For the CDR3, the DNA is TGCGCCAGCAGCTTGGAATGGACAGGGATAGATACGCAGTATTTT.

The rearrangement joins TRBV19 to TRBJ2-7, with 15 bases identical to TRBD2. CDR3 length: 16 residues. V lost 3 bases, J lost 2 bases, and 2 bases stayed unmatched. CDR1 LNHDA and CDR2 SQIVND come from the germline V gene (reference sequence). The CDR3 loop is CASSMGLAGGTYEQYF. Written as DNA, the CDR3 is TGTGCCAGTAGTATGGGACTAGCGGGGGGAACCTACGAGCAGTACTTC.

The rearrangement uses TRBV28 and TRBJ1-2, with a possible D match to TRBD1 (6 bases). This CDR3 is built from 16 residues. The germline V gene encodes CDR1 MDHEN and CDR2 SYDVKM. The V end was cut by 5 bases, the J end by 4 bases, with 20 bases between. CDR3 nucleotides: TGTGCCAGCAGTCCACCTAGGGTCCTAGGGGGCTATGGCTACACCTTC. Translated, it gives CASSPPRVLGGYGYTF.

The chain couples TRBV5-8 to TRBJ1-1; maybe TRBD1 (6 bases). The CDR3 is 12 residues long. Germline V CDR1 and CDR2: SGHTS, YDEGEE. V shed 3 bases and J shed 10 bases, with 13 bases lying between them. The CDR3 is CASSYLRGAAFF. The CDR3, as DNA: TGTGCCAGCAGCTACCTCAGGGGAGCAGCTTTCTTT. Filled out from reference TRBV5-8 and TRBJ1-1, the complete variable domain reads EAGVTQSPTHLIKTRGQQATLRCSPISGHTSVYWYQQALGLGLQFLLWYDEGEERNRGNFPPRFSGRQFPNYSSELNVNALELEDSALYLCASSYLRGAAFFGQGTRLTVV.

The chain joins TRBV6-6 to TRBJ2-1, with a weak D call TRBD2 (6 bases). The CDR3 has 15 amino acids. Looked up from germline, CDR1 is MNHNY and CDR2 is SVGAGI (reference sequence). Trimming cost V 0 bases and J 5 bases, with 11 bases left between them. For the CDR3, the DNA is TGTGCCAGCAGTTACTCGGTGTCGGGGGACAATGAGCAGTTCTTC. Protein sequence: CASSYSVSGDNEQFF.

The chain combines TRBV27 with TRBJ2-1; TRBD2 matches 8 bases. Losses at the gene ends were 2 bases for V and 9 bases for J; bases not matched to a gene: 12. Germline lookup yields CDR1 MNHEY and CDR2 SMNVEV (reference sequence). The CDR3 contains 16 residues. CDR3 in amino acids: CASSLIPAGGFPEQFF. The CDR3 bases are TGTGCCAGCAGTTTAATTCCGGCGGGGGGCTTCCCTGAGCAGTTCTTC.

The rearrangement links TRBV5-6 to TRBJ1-2, with D perhaps matching TRBD1 (5 bases). This CDR3 comprises 12 residues. Germline loops: CDR1 SGHDT, CDR2 YYEEEE. Trimming took 4 bases from V and 8 from J, leaving 12 bases between them. The DNA for the CDR3 is TGTGCCAGCAGCCCGGGGGGTTTGGGCTACACCTTC. It is translated as CASSPGGLGYTF.

This sequence joins TRBV29-1 and TRBJ2-7, with a weak D call TRBD1 (5 bases). V shed 1 base and J shed 5 bases, with 9 bases lying between them. Germline assignment: CDR1 SQVTM and CDR2 ANQGSEA. The CDR3 runs to 12 residues. CDR3 residues: CSVEGQGDEQYF. CDR3 nucleotide sequence: TGCAGCGTTGAAGGTCAGGGTGACGAGCAGTACTTC.

The gene calls are TRBV19 and TRBJ1-1; TRBD1 matches 10 bases. Unmatched junction bases numbered 14, after V lost 4 bases and J lost 6 bases. The CDR3 runs to 17 residues. Germline loops: CDR1 LNHDA, CDR2 SQIVND (reference sequence). In DNA, the CDR3 is TGTGCCAGTAGTACGGGACAGGGGTACTATTCCGCTGCTGAAGCTTTCTTT. Amino acids: CASSTGQGYYSAAEAFF.

This chain links TRBV18 with TRBJ2-2; 8 bases are a match to TRBD1. Germline lookup yields CDR1 KGHSH and CDR2 LQKENI. The CDR3 covers 16 residues. With 6 bases clipped from V and 2 bases from J, the junction kept 8 bases outside the gene matches. The CDR3 coding sequence is TGTGCCAGCTCGCCTACAGGGGGAGCCAACACCGGGGAGCTGTTTTTT. Protein: CASSPTGGANTGELFF.